The rows below give T cell receptor beta chains drawn from one sample of a study of regulatory T cells in long-lasting Graves disease. TCRdb called the multiplex PCR reads again in MiXCR, with one record for every CDR3 protein. The table shows approximately 230,000 distinct CDR3 sequences, with around 20% occurring only once. Sample: peripheral blood mononuclear cells (PBMCs), taken at new diagnosis, from a patient treated with antithyroid drugs. These receptors were obtained from a female donor with Graves disease. CDR3s include the opening cysteine and the closing phenylalanine or tryptophan. D genes are given only for firm matches. The size entry is marked missing in some rows and otherwise reads once, few, many or a size class.

>TRBV11-2|TRBD1|TRBJ1-2|many
TGTGCCAGCAGCTCAGGGACAGGGGGCGCGAGGAGCTACACCTTC
CASSSGTGGARSYTF
>TRBV5-1|TRBD1|TRBJ1-5|-
TGCGCCAGCAGCTTGGATGGTCAGGGGGGTCAGCCCCAGCATTTT
CASSLDGQGGQPQHF
>TRBV7-8|-|TRBJ1-2|many
TGTGCCAGCAGCTTAATGCAGGGTTCCTACACCTTC
CASSLMQGSYTF
>TRBV5-6|-|TRBJ1-1|few
TGTGTCAGCAGCTTCGGACAGTTCACTGAAGCTTTCTTT
CVSSFGQFTEAFF
>TRBV20-1|-|TRBJ1-2|many
TGCAGTGCTGCCCGGGGGGTAACCTCCTATGGCTACACCTTC
CSAARGVTSYGYTF
>TRBV12-3/TRBV12-4|-|TRBJ2-1|many
TGTGCCAGCAGAGGACGCCAGGGAGCATGGAATGAGCAGTTCTTC
CASRGRQGAWNEQFF
>TRBV11-2|-|TRBJ2-5|many
TGTGCCAGCAGCTTAGATTTTTTCGAGACCCAGTACTTC
CASSLDFFETQYF
>TRBV20-1|-|TRBJ2-7|many
TGCAGTGCTAGGCCCCGACAGGCCCTCTCCTACGAGCAGTACTTC
CSARPRQALSYEQYF
>TRBV11-2|TRBD1|TRBJ1-3|many
TGTGCCAGCAGCCCCGGGACAGCCTCTGGAAACACCATATATTTT
CASSPGTASGNTIYF
>TRBV7-2|-|TRBJ1-5|once
TGTGCCAGCAGCTCCCGCCCAGCCATTAATAGCAATCAGCCCCAGCATTTT
CASSSRPAINSNQPQHF